The rows below give T cell receptor beta chains drawn from one sample of a study of T cells in Graves' hyperthyroidism and ophthalmopathy. TCRdb analysed the multiplex PCR reads with MiXCR anew, one entry per CDR3 protein. Of hundreds of thousands of distinct CDR3 sequences listed, 16% are singletons. Sequencing was done on a sample of blood. The receptor source for this set is a woman aged 40-49 years with Graves' ophthalmopathy. Both conserved end residues are part of each CDR3. A D gene is named only where the DNA matches it firmly. The size entry is marked missing in some rows and otherwise reads once, few, many or a size class.

d_call	v_call	clone_size	j_call	cdr3_aa	cdr3_nt
TRBD2	TRBV7-9	few	TRBJ2-1	CASSTASGGSYNEQFF	TGTGCCAGCAGCACCGCTAGCGGGGGTTCCTACAATGAGCAGTTCTTC
TRBD1	TRBV9	-	TRBJ2-2	CASSAETGIAGELFF	TGTGCCAGCAGCGCTGAGACAGGGATCGCCGGGGAGCTGTTTTTT
-	TRBV12-3/TRBV12-4	-	TRBJ2-3	CASSLGGSGLHTQYF	TGTGCCAGCAGTTTAGGGGGATCGGGTTTGCATACGCAGTATTTT
-	TRBV18	-	TRBJ2-7	CASSPGAPGHEQYF	TGTGCCAGCTCACCTGGGGCCCCCGGGCACGAGCAGTACTTC
TRBD1	TRBV18	many	TRBJ1-1	CASSPEGGRSEAFF	TGTGCCAGCTCACCCGAAGGGGGCAGGAGTGAAGCTTTCTTT
-	TRBV5-1	-	TRBJ2-1	CASSGGAGFNEQFF	TGCGCCAGCAGCGGGGGGGCGGGTTTCAATGAGCAGTTCTTC
-	TRBV30	many	TRBJ2-1	CAFFGSGDNEQFF	TGTGCCTTCTTCGGGAGTGGGGACAATGAGCAGTTCTTC
-	TRBV5-1	many	TRBJ1-1	CASSLEWHTEAFF	TGCGCCAGCAGCTTGGAATGGCACACTGAAGCTTTCTTT
TRBD2	TRBV12-3/TRBV12-4	few	TRBJ2-5	CASSKYSGTSGGAETQYF	TGTGCCAGCAGCAAATATTCCGGGACTAGCGGGGGGGCCGAGACCCAGTACTTC
TRBD1	TRBV6-4	-	TRBJ1-6	CASSRTGGTYNSPLHF	TGTGCCAGCAGCCGGACAGGGGGAACCTATAATTCACCCCTCCACTTT
TRBD1	TRBV3-1	few	TRBJ2-7	CASSGTTGGREQYF	TGTGCCAGCAGCGGGACGACAGGGGGCCGGGAGCAGTACTTC
-	TRBV3-1	few	TRBJ1-4	CASSQQGAGTNEKLFF	TGTGCCAGCAGCCAACAAGGGGCCGGCACTAATGAAAAACTGTTTTTT
-	TRBV7-9	-	TRBJ2-7	CASSGPSQGPYEQYF	TGTGCCAGCAGCGGGCCCTCACAGGGACCCTACGAGCAGTACTTC
TRBD1	TRBV27	few	TRBJ2-7	CASQRQGVDEQYF	TGTGCCAGCCAAAGACAGGGTGTGGACGAGCAGTACTTC
-	TRBV3-1	many	TRBJ1-4	CASSQGWSRDSEKLFF	TGTGCCAGCAGCCAAGGTTGGAGTCGGGACTCTGAAAAACTGTTTTTT
-	TRBV20-1	many	TRBJ2-5	CSARPDTSRETQYF	TGCAGTGCTAGACCCGACACCAGCCGAGAGACCCAGTACTTC
TRBD1	TRBV5-6	few	TRBJ2-7	CASSYGTGRGFGIEQYF	TGTGCCAGCAGCTACGGGACAGGTCGAGGATTTGGGATCGAGCAGTACTTC
-	TRBV28	many	TRBJ1-1	CASSILQGQSTEAFF	TGTGCCAGCAGTATCCTCCAGGGTCAGAGCACTGAAGCTTTCTTT
-	TRBV5-1	many	TRBJ1-1	CASSLEGVGTEAFF	TGCGCCAGCAGCTTGGAGGGGGTTGGCACTGAAGCTTTCTTT
TRBD1	TRBV28	many	TRBJ1-5	CASSSPGQGVGQPQHF	TGTGCCAGCAGCTCGCCGGGACAGGGAGTGGGTCAGCCCCAGCATTTT
-	TRBV2	many	TRBJ1-4	CASSASGARNEKLFF	TGTGCCAGCAGTGCTTCAGGGGCGAGAAATGAAAAACTGTTTTTT
TRBD2	TRBV20-1	-	TRBJ2-1	CSVEDRGLASVF	TGCAGTGTGGAAGACAGGGGACTAGCGTCGGTCTTC
-	TRBV30	many	TRBJ2-1	CAWEHGNEQFF	TGTGCCTGGGAACATGGCAATGAGCAGTTCTTC
-	TRBV11-2	many	TRBJ1-1	CASSLATEAFF	TGTGCCAGCAGCCTTGCCACTGAAGCTTTCTTT
TRBD1	TRBV20-1	-	TRBJ2-5	CSARGQGEFRPSYQETQYF	TGCAGTGCTAGAGGACAGGGTGAATTTCGCCCAAGTTACCAAGAGACCCAGTACTTC
-	TRBV5-5	many	TRBJ2-3	CASSTGFEDTDTQYF	TGTGCCAGCAGCACAGGGTTTGAAGACACAGATACGCAGTATTTT
TRBD2	TRBV20-1	few	TRBJ2-5	CSPAARTSETQYF	TGCAGCCCAGCCGCGCGGACTAGCGAGACCCAGTACTTC
-	TRBV29-1	few	TRBJ2-7	CSALTGRSNEQYF	TGCAGCGCCCTGACAGGGAGGAGTAACGAGCAGTACTTC
TRBD1	TRBV6-1	many	TRBJ2-5	CASSVSGTGGWETQYF	TGTGCCAGCAGTGTCTCCGGGACAGGGGGCTGGGAGACCCAGTACTTC
TRBD1	TRBV20-1	many	TRBJ2-7	CSAGSGGEGEQYF	TGCAGTGCTGGCTCAGGGGGCGAGGGGGAGCAGTACTTC
-	TRBV2	-	TRBJ2-1	CASSVLSEQFF	TGTGCCAGCAGTGTCCTGAGTGAGCAGTTCTTC
-	TRBV7-9	-	TRBJ1-2	CASSSGEGYTF	TGTGCCAGCAGCTCAGGGGAAGGCTACACCTTC
TRBD2	TRBV5-1	many	TRBJ2-7	CASSWAGGELNEQYF	TGCGCCAGCAGCTGGGCGGGGGGCGAATTAAACGAGCAGTACTTC
TRBD1	TRBV20-1	-	TRBJ2-5	CSASNQGAGEETQYF	TGCAGTGCTAGTAACCAGGGGGCAGGGGAGGAGACCCAGTACTTC
TRBD2	TRBV29-1	-	TRBJ2-1	CSVEASGGYNEQFF	TGCAGCGTTGAAGCCAGCGGGGGGTACAATGAGCAGTTCTTC
TRBD1	TRBV18	many	TRBJ1-1	CASSPGQGLSEAFF	TGTGCCAGCTCACCTGGACAGGGTTTATCTGAAGCTTTCTTT
TRBD1	TRBV2	many	TRBJ2-4	CASNQGAAKNIQYF	TGTGCCAGCAACCAGGGGGCGGCCAAAAACATTCAGTACTTC
-	TRBV6-1	-	TRBJ1-1	CASTPRGGGLTEAFF	TGTGCCAGCACCCCTAGAGGAGGGGGGCTCACTGAAGCTTTCTTT
TRBD1	TRBV27	-	TRBJ2-7	CASRTGESSYEQYF	TGTGCCAGCCGGACAGGGGAGAGTTCCTACGAGCAGTACTTC
-	TRBV20-1	few	TRBJ2-7	CSARQESYEQYF	TGCAGTGCTAGACAGGAGTCCTACGAGCAGTACTTC
-	TRBV4-2	-	TRBJ2-1	CASSQDRDPYNKQFF	TGTGCCAGCAGCCAAGACCGGGACCCCTACAATAAGCAGTTCTTC
-	TRBV6-1	many	TRBJ1-5	CASRRSGGNQPQHF	TGTGCCAGCAGGCGCAGTGGTGGCAATCAGCCCCAGCATTTT
-	TRBV5-1	many	TRBJ1-1	CASSITEFSEAFF	TGCGCCAGCAGCATAACAGAATTCTCTGAAGCTTTCTTT
-	TRBV6-9	-	TRBJ1-2	CAGSGVVGGYTF	TGTGCCGGCAGTGGGGTTGTCGGCGGCTACACCTTC
-	TRBV7-6	-	TRBJ1-1	CASSLVGLEAEAFF	TGTGCCAGCAGCTTAGTGGGTCTGGAGGCTGAAGCTTTCTTT
TRBD2	TRBV6-5	many	TRBJ2-5	CASSNSLGRETQYF	TGTGCCAGCAGTAACTCCCTCGGGAGGGAGACCCAGTACTTC
TRBD1	TRBV6-1	-	TRBJ1-5	CASSLRTGNNQPQHF	TGTGCCAGCAGTTTGCGGACAGGGAATAATCAGCCCCAGCATTTT
TRBD1	TRBV6-1	-	TRBJ1-2	CASRPPGTGGLNYGYTF	TGTGCCAGCAGACCGCCCGGGACAGGGGGTTTAAACTATGGCTACACCTTC
TRBD1	TRBV20-1	many	TRBJ2-5	CSAHDRAETQYF	TGCAGTGCTCACGACAGGGCAGAGACCCAGTACTTC
TRBD1	TRBV2	many	TRBJ2-3	CASRLRGLGTDTQYF	TGTGCCAGCAGGCTCAGGGGGCTGGGTACAGATACGCAGTATTTT
-	TRBV20-1	-	TRBJ1-1	CSARFVNTEAFF	TGCAGTGCTAGATTTGTGAACACTGAAGCTTTCTTT
-	TRBV5-6	many	TRBJ1-1	CASSEGENTEAFF	TGTGCCAGCAGCGAGGGAGAGAACACTGAAGCTTTCTTT
-	TRBV5-1	-	TRBJ1-2	CASSLGAAGPNYGYTF	TGCGCCAGCAGCTTGGGAGCAGCCGGCCCTAACTATGGCTACACCTTC
-	TRBV27	few	TRBJ2-5	CASSPRGLPQETQYF	TGTGCCAGCAGTCCCCGGGGACTTCCTCAAGAGACCCAGTACTTC
TRBD1	TRBV6-1	few	TRBJ1-1	CASSSLTGGDTEAFF	TGTGCCAGCAGTTCCCTAACAGGGGGGGACACTGAAGCTTTCTTT
-	TRBV9	-	TRBJ2-4	CASSAPNLGLSENIQYF	TGTGCCAGCAGCGCACCTAACCTTGGTTTGTCCGAAAACATTCAGTACTTC
-	TRBV6-5	-	TRBJ1-2	CASTPGHSYGYTF	TGTGCCAGCACCCCGGGACATAGCTATGGCTACACCTTC
-	TRBV11-2	many	TRBJ2-1	CASSSLMGYNEQFF	TGTGCCAGCAGTTCCTTGATGGGTTACAATGAGCAGTTCTTC
-	TRBV7-9	-	TRBJ2-7	CASSLDGDYEQYF	TGTGCCAGCAGCTTAGACGGGGATTACGAGCAGTACTTC